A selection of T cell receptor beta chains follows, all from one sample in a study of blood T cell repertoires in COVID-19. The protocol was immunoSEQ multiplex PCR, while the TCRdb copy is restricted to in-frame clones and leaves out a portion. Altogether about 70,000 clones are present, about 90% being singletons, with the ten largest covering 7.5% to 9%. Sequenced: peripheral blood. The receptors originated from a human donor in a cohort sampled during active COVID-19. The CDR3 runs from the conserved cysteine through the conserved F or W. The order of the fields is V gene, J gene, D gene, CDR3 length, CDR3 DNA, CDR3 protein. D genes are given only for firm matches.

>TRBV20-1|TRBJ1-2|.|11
TGCAGTGTTTGGGCTGGCTATGGCTACACCTTC
CSVWAGYGYTF
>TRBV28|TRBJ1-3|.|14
TGTGCCAGCAGTTTCCCCCTCTCTGGAAACACCATATATTTT
CASSFPLSGNTIYF
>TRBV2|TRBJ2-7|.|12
TGTGCCAGCATTGGACAGACCTACGAGCAGTACTTC
CASIGQTYEQYF
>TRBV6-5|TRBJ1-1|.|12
TGTGCCAGCAGCCTCACATCAGGGCAAGCTTTCTTT
CASSLTSGQAFF
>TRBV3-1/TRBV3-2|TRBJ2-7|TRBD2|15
TGTGCCAGCAGCCCTGGCGCTAGCGGGACCTACGAGCAGTACTTC
CASSPGASGTYEQYF
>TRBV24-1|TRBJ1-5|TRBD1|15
TGTGCCACCAGTGACCGACAGGGGGCCTTCCAGCCCCAGCATTTT
CATSDRQGAFQPQHF
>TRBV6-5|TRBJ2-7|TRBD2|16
TGTGCCAGCAGTTACTCATCCGGGACTAGCAGCTTCGAGCAGTACTTC
CASSYSSGTSSFEQYF
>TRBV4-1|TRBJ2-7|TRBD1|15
TGCGCCAGCAGCCAAGACGGGACAGGTCTCATCGAGCAGTACTTC
CASSQDGTGLIEQYF
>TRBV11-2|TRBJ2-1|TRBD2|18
TGTGCCAGCAGCTACCCTAGGGGAGGGCGGGGGACCTACAATGAGCAGTTCTTC
CASSYPRGGRGTYNEQFF
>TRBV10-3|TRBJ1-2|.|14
TGTGCCATCAGTGAGACTGACACTAACTATGGCTACACCTTC
CAISETDTNYGYTF
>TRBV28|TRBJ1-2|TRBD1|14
TGTGCCAGCAATCCGGGACAGGGGACCTATGGCTACACCTTC
CASNPGQGTYGYTF
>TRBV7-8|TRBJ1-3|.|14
TGTGCCAGCAGCTTAGGCTACTCTGGAAACACCATATATTTT
CASSLGYSGNTIYF
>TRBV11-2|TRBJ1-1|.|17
TGTGCCAGCAGCCGCCACGGGTGGGGTGCGGGGGACACTGAAGCTTTCTTT
CASSRHGWGAGDTEAFF
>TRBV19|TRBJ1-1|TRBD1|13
TGTGCCAGTAGTAGACAGGGTTACACTGAAGCTTTCTTT
CASSRQGYTEAFF
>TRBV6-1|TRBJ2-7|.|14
TGTGCCAGCAGTGACAGGTTTCCCTCCTACGAGCAGTACTTC
CASSDRFPSYEQYF
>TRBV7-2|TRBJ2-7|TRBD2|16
TGTGCCAGCAGCTTAGCGGCCGGGGGGGGCCCGTTCGAGCAGTACTTC
CASSLAAGGGPFEQYF
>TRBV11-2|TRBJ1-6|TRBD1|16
TGTGCCAGCACCTATCAGGGGACAGGGGATTTTTCACCCCTCCACTTT
CASTYQGTGDFSPLHF
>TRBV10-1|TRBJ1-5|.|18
TGCGCCAGCCTTCGTCCCCACAGCACCCGGGGGAGGAAACAGCCCCAGCATTTT
CASLRPHSTRGRKQPQHF
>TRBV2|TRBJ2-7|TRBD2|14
TGTGCCAGCCTAGCGGGGAGCTACTCAGACGAGCAGTACTTC
CASLAGSYSDEQYF
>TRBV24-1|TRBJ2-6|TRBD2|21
TGTGCCACCAGTGATCGAGGACACCTAGGGACTAGCTCATCTGGGGCCAACGTCCTGACTTTC
CATSDRGHLGTSSSGANVLTF
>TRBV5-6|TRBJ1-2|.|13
TGTGCCAGCAGCTTAGACAGTGTCTATGGCTACACCTTC
CASSLDSVYGYTF